What follows is one T cell receptor (beta chain) and its context. Under the authors' procedure: Cell counts per sample came from amplifying reference gene primers. The assay was immunoSEQ multiplex PCR, and TCRdb's table has in-frame clones only and misses some. That table supplies the V and J calls and clone size; D and trimming were determined from the DNA. Here the sample spans 150,000 or so clones, roughly nine tenths being singletons. CDR1 is SGHRS, CDR2 YFSETQ, per germline. The length of the CDR3 is 16 residues. With 3 bases clipped from V and 6 bases from J, the junction kept 8 bases outside the gene matches. The sample is drawn from a study of blood T cell repertoires in COVID-19. Overall study: Both acute and convalescent COVID-19 samples were obtained from the United States, Italy and Spain.

Sample: peripheral blood. The chain has TRBV5-1 and TRBJ1-4, with 10 bases identical to TRBD1. The source of this sequence is a woman between 65 and 79 years old with acute or convalescent COVID-19. Here the CDR3 DNA reads TGCGCCAGCAGCTCCAGACAGGGGGCGCTTGATGAAAAACTGTTTTTT. Protein: CASSSRQGALDEKLFF.